One and the same sample provided the 7 T cell receptor beta chains below, sequenced in a study of blood T cell repertoires in COVID-19. Sequencing was performed with immunoSEQ multiplex PCR; in TCRdb, only in-frame clones are kept and a portion is missing. Here the sample spans 130,000 to 150,000 clones, roughly four fifths being singletons. Sample: peripheral blood. Receptor source: a human donor with acute or convalescent COVID-19. The donor label of this sample is uncertain.

The V and J genes are TRBV29-1 and TRBJ2-2; a weak D match, TRBD1 (5 bases). Trimming shortened V by 4 bases and J by 0 bases, and 6 bases separated the two germline ends. This CDR3 comprises 13 residues. Germline values: CDR1 SQVTM, CDR2 ANQGSEA. In nucleotides, the CDR3 is TGCAGCGTTGGGGGCCCGAACACCGGGGAGCTGTTTTTT. It translates to CSVGGPNTGELFF.

This clone was detected only a few times. The genes are TRBV28 and TRBJ1-1; 10 bases agree with TRBD1. The V segment lost 8 bases and the J segment 1 base; nucleotides outside the gene matches: 7. The CDR3 spans 15 residues. The germline V gene has CDR1 MDHEN and CDR2 SYDVKM. CDR3 nucleotides: TGTGCCAGCGGAGGGAGGGACAGGGGGAACACTGAAGCTTTCTTT. Residues: CASGGRDRGNTEAFF.

The chain joins TRBV24-1 to TRBJ1-5; D remains unclear. V lost 4 bases and J 0 bases, leaving 6 bases between the germline ends. The CDR3 has 14 residues. Looked up from germline, CDR1 is KGHDR and CDR2 is SFDVKD. The CDR3 region is CATSDGNSNQPQHF. In DNA form, the CDR3 reads TGTGCCACCAGTGACGGGAATAGCAATCAGCCCCAGCATTTT.

The sample holds one count of this clone. The V and J genes are TRBV19 and TRBJ1-2; D is unclear. Germline CDR1 is LNHDA and CDR2 is SQIVND (reference sequence). Deletions cut 7 bases from V and 5 bases from J, with 8 bases between. This CDR3 comprises 11 residues. The CDR3 DNA is TGTGCCAGTACCGCCCAGTATGGCTACACCTTC. It codes for CASTAQYGYTF.

This sequence joins TRBV5-1 and TRBJ1-6; no reliable D call. Trimming removed 4 bases at V and 6 bases at J, with 14 bases between. Per germline, CDR1 SGHRS and CDR2 YFSETQ. This CDR3 is built from 15 residues. This chain's CDR3 is CASSNPEASNSPLHF. CDR3 in DNA: TGCGCCAGCAGCAACCCGGAGGCCTCTAATTCACCCCTCCACTTT.

The chain carries TRBV11-2 and TRBJ1-1; D gene unclear. This CDR3 spans 13 amino acids. Germline loops: CDR1 SGHAT, CDR2 FQNNGV. V shed 1 base and J shed 6 bases, with 9 bases lying between them. The DNA of the CDR3 is TGTGCCAGCAGCTTAGGGGCCCCCTCTGAAGCTTTCTTT. Translating it yields CASSLGAPSEAFF.

This clone turned up a few times. The rearrangement uses TRBV12-3 or TRBV12-4 and TRBJ2-1; 8 nucleotides line up with TRBD2. This CDR3 is 13 amino acids long. V shed 10 bases and J 12 bases; nucleotides not matched to a gene: 14. CDR3 nucleotide sequence: TGTGCCACAAAGGGGCCCTACGGGGGGGCGCAGTTCTTC. The encoded protein is CATKGPYGGAQFF.